Shown below are 15 T cell receptor beta chains from a single sample sequenced in a study of blood T cell repertoires in COVID-19. Assay used: immunoSEQ multiplex PCR; TCRdb lists only in-frame clones, some missing. This repertoire shows 65,000 to 75,000 clones, about 86% found once; its top ten account for around 4.1%. The specimen sequenced was peripheral blood. These receptors originate from a woman in her sixties with acute or convalescent COVID-19.

V and J are TRBV6-4 and TRBJ2-3; the match to TRBD2 covers 7 bases. This CDR3 has 15 residues. Germline assignment: CDR1 MRHNA and CDR2 SNTAGT. V gave up 2 bases and J gave up 6 bases; unmatched junction bases: 8. In nucleotides, the CDR3 is TGTGCCAGCAGTGACGGTCCCCAGGGAGGGGATACGCAGTATTTT. Amino acids: CASSDGPQGGDTQYF.

The chain uses TRBV7-8 and TRBJ1-2; weak D call: TRBD1 (5 bases). This CDR3 has 13 residues. V lost 3 bases and J 3 bases, leaving 8 bases between the germline ends. The germline V gene has CDR1 SGHVS and CDR2 FQNEAQ. The CDR3 nucleotides are TGTGCCAGCAGCTTGACGACAGACTATGGCTACACCTTC. Translation gives CASSLTTDYGYTF.

The chain has TRBV9 and TRBJ2-3; TRBD2 aligns across 9 bases. The ends lost 0 bases at V and 2 bases at J; junction bases unmatched: 4. The CDR3 loop spans 16 amino acids. Germline V CDR1 and CDR2: SGDLS, YYNGEE. In DNA form, the CDR3 reads TGTGCCAGCAGCGTAGGAGCGGGGGGTACCACAGATACGCAGTATTTT. Translation: CASSVGAGGTTDTQYF. The full variable domain, completed using reference TRBV9 and TRBJ2-3, is DSGVTQTPKHLITATGQRVTLRCSPRSGDLSVYWYQQSLDQGLQFLIQYYNGEERAKGNILERFSAQQFPDLHSELNLSSLELGDSALYFCASSVGAGGTTDTQYFGPGTRLTVL.

This sequence joins TRBV6-5 and TRBJ1-1; D may be TRBD1 (5 bases). The CDR3 consists of 15 residues. Germline values: CDR1 MNHEY, CDR2 SVGAGI. Trimming took 4 bases from V and 0 from J, leaving 12 bases between them. The CDR3, as DNA: TGTGCCAGCAGTTTGGGGCCCAGCATGAACACTGAAGCTTTCTTT. This encodes CASSLGPSMNTEAFF.

This chain connects TRBV11-2 to TRBJ2-7; 7 bases agree with TRBD1. Unmatched junction bases numbered 7, after V lost 5 bases and J lost 3 bases. This CDR3 region has 14 residues. Germline V gene data show CDR1 as SGHAT and CDR2 as FQNNGV. CDR3 DNA sequence: TGTGCCAGCAGCCCCATGACAGGGATCTACGAGCAGTACTTC. It codes for CASSPMTGIYEQYF.

The chain combines TRBV7-3 with TRBJ2-7; 8 bases align to TRBD2. The V segment lost 5 bases and the J segment 5 bases; nucleotides outside the gene matches: 11. The CDR3 length is 15 residues. The V gene's germline CDR1 is SGHTA and CDR2 FQGTGA. Here the CDR3 DNA reads TGTGCCAGCAGCCCCCTGCCGGGGGGGATCCACGAGCAGTACTTC. This encodes CASSPLPGGIHEQYF.

The genes are TRBV19 and TRBJ1-1; 7 bases agree with TRBD1. Germline V gene lookup returns CDR1 LNHDA and CDR2 SQIVND (reference sequence). V was pared by 5 bases and J by 2 bases, with 5 bases of the junction left unmatched. The CDR3 covers 14 residues. In DNA form, the CDR3 reads TGTGCCAGTAGTGCCAGGGGGTCAAACACTGAAGCTTTCTTT. Amino acid sequence: CASSARGSNTEAFF.

This chain uses TRBV27 with TRBJ1-1; 7 nucleotides match TRBD1. The CDR3 length is 15 residues. In germline, CDR1 is MNHEY, CDR2 SMNVEV (reference sequence). The J segment lost 4 bases and the V segment lost 6 bases, leaving 11 bases of the junction unmatched. CDR3 sequence reads: CASSPTRGRFTEAFF. In nucleotides, the CDR3 is TGTGCCAGCAGCCCCACTAGGGGGCGATTCACTGAAGCTTTCTTT.

The V and J genes are TRBV7-6 and TRBJ1-3; perhaps TRBD1 as D (5 bases). From germline, CDR1 is SGHVS and CDR2 FNYEAQ. This CDR3 comprises 14 residues. The V end lost 3 bases, the J end lost 0 bases, and 6 bases lay between the germline ends. The CDR3 protein is CASSLTDSGNTIYF. The CDR3 region has the DNA TGTGCCAGCAGCTTGACAGACTCTGGAAACACCATATATTTT. Variable domain in full (rest from reference TRBV7-6 and TRBJ1-3): GAGVSQSPRYKVTKRGQDVALRCDPISGHVSLYWYRQALGQGPEFLTYFNYEAQQDKSGLPNDRFSAERPEGSISTLTIQRTEQRDSAMYRCASSLTDSGNTIYFGEGSWLTVV.

This rearrangement joins TRBV12-3 or TRBV12-4 to TRBJ1-2; no reliable D call. The CDR3 consists of 13 residues. V was trimmed by 7 bases and J by 7 bases, leaving 16 bases between them. CDR3 region: CASKNLTPGGYTF. In nucleotides, the CDR3 is TGTGCCAGCAAGAATCTTACCCCGGGTGGCTACACCTTC.

The chain couples TRBV6-5 to TRBJ1-1; D is uncertain. The CDR3 covers 14 residues. V was pared by 2 bases and J by 3 bases, with 10 bases between. The germline V gene has CDR1 MNHEY and CDR2 SVGAGI. CDR3 coding DNA: TGTGCCAGCAGTTACGAGGGTTCGGACACTGAAGCTTTCTTT. This codes for CASSYEGSDTEAFF.

The chain carries TRBV6-4 and TRBJ2-3; tentative D call: TRBD1 (5 bases). V was trimmed by 0 bases and J by 2 bases, leaving 9 bases between them. This CDR3 has 15 amino acids. CDR1 MRHNA and CDR2 SNTAGT come from the germline V gene. CDR3 nucleotides: TGTGCCAGCAGTGACTCTATAGGGGCCACAGATACGCAGTATTTT. This codes for CASSDSIGATDTQYF.

The chain's CDR3 is CASSYSGRDYGYTF. CDR3 DNA sequence: TGTGCCAGCAGTTACTCGGGCAGGGACTATGGCTACACCTTC. V and J are TRBV6-5 and TRBJ1-2; D may be TRBD1 (5 bases). The CDR3 spans 14 residues. Germline values: CDR1 MNHEY, CDR2 SVGAGI. Between the trimmed V and J ends, which lost 0 bases and 3 bases, there was a span of 8 bases.

This sequence joins TRBV29-1 and TRBJ2-7, with TRBD1 matching 7 bases. CDR1 is SQVTM and CDR2 is ANQGSEA in the germline V gene. The CDR3 is 12 amino acids. V trimming: 4 bases; J trimming: 4 bases; junction bases outside the gene matches: 4. The CDR3 DNA follows: TGCAGCGTTGCCCAGGGGGTATACGAGCAGTACTTC. This sequence encodes CSVAQGVYEQYF.

V usage is TRBV2 and J usage is TRBJ2-7, with D tentatively TRBD1 (6 bases). The germline V gene encodes CDR1 SNHLY and CDR2 FYNNEI. The CDR3 is made up of 18 amino acids. V was pared by 7 bases and J by 0 bases, with 25 bases between. The CDR3 is CASNIPAGRTESSYEQYF. CDR3 in DNA: TGTGCCAGCAATATTCCGGCAGGGCGGACAGAGAGCTCCTACGAGCAGTACTTC. The variable domain in full, with the rest retrieved from reference TRBV2 and TRBJ2-7, is EPEVTQTPSHQVTQMGQEVILRCVPISNHLYFYWYRQILGQKVEFLVSFYNNEISEKSEIFDDQFSVERPDGSNFTLKIRSTKLEDSAMYFCASNIPAGRTESSYEQYFGPGTRLTVT.